Included here is one T cell receptor beta chain sequence, with context. Authors' data handling: Counts of nucleated cells, estimated from reference gene primer amplification, were obtained. Generated by immunoSEQ multiplex PCR, the TCRdb table keeps only in-frame clones and is missing some. That table gives V, J and clone size, and the DNA gave D and trimming. The sample consists of about 170,000 clones, approximately 86% of them appearing once. The CDR3 spans 14 residues. V lost 6 bases to trimming and J lost 1 base, with 12 bases between them. The germline gives CDR1 SGDLS, CDR2 YYNGEE. This sample was included in a study of blood T cell repertoires in COVID-19. Background on the study: Acute and convalescent COVID-19 samples came from the United States, Italy and Spain.

The sequence was collected from a woman older than 75 with COVID-19, enrolled during active disease. Source material: peripheral blood. The rearrangement uses TRBV9 and TRBJ2-3, with D perhaps matching TRBD2 (5 bases). CDR3 in DNA: TGTGCCAGCACCCCCTCGAGGGGCACAGATACGCAGTATTTT. Translation gives CASTPSRGTDTQYF.